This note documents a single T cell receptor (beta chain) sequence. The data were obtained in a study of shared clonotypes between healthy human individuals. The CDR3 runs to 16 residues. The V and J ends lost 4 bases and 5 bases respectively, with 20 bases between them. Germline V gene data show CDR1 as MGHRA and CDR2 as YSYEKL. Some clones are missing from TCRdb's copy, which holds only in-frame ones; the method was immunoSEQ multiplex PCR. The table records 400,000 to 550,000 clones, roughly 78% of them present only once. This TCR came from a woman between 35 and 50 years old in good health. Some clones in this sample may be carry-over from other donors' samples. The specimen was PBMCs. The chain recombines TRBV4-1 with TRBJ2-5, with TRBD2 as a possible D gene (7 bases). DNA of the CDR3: TGCGCCAGCAGCCGCTTCGGGGGGCCCCGTGCGGAGACCCAGTACTTC. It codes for CASSRFGGPRAETQYF.